Listed below are T cell receptor beta chains from one sample, sequenced in a study of vaccination effects on CD4 cells after COVID-19. TCRdb's table, derived via immunoSEQ multiplex PCR, lists solely in-frame clones and lacks some. The sample lists roughly 41,000 clones; more than 60% were seen once. No antigens are known for them. The sample consisted of CD4+ T cells from PBMCs cultured with HCoV-OC43 spike peptides, taken before COVID-19 vaccination. The source of these receptors is a human donor who received a COVID-19 vaccine. Each CDR3 is given with its conserved first and last residue. Each record gives: J gene, V gene, CDR3 protein.

J: TRBJ1-2; V: TRBV28; CDR3: CANSPVTGSYGYTF
J: TRBJ2-7; V: TRBV4-1; CDR3: CASSQAAESSYEQYF
J: TRBJ2-5; V: TRBV19; CDR3: CASSIFSGNQETQYF
J: TRBJ2-3; V: TRBV28; CDR3: CASSSGGLGDTQYF
J: TRBJ2-5; V: TRBV24-1; CDR3: CATSQPGRPQETQYF
J: TRBJ2-7; V: TRBV6-2/TRBV6-3; CDR3: CASSYSVRTNEQYF
J: TRBJ2-7; V: TRBV5-1; CDR3: CASSLSQGVLYEQYF
J: TRBJ2-5; V: TRBV5-1; CDR3: CASSLGGARAQETQYF
J: TRBJ1-1; V: TRBV6-5; CDR3: CASGTARRNTEAFF
J: TRBJ2-3; V: TRBV15; CDR3: CATSRPPSWGTDASTDTQYF
J: TRBJ1-6; V: TRBV27; CDR3: CASSARAVINNSPLHF
J: TRBJ1-3; V: TRBV6-1; CDR3: CASSETNVQGAIYF
J: TRBJ2-1; V: TRBV11-1; CDR3: CASSPGDEQFF
J: TRBJ2-1; V: TRBV5-4; CDR3: CASSFRGGGYNEQFF
J: TRBJ1-4; V: TRBV2; CDR3: CASSEAYRVNEKLFF
J: TRBJ2-7; V: TRBV7-7; CDR3: CASSTGQGPSYEQYF
J: TRBJ2-1; V: TRBV2; CDR3: CASRGRAVYNEQFF
J: TRBJ2-3; V: TRBV19; CDR3: CASRPRGRITDTQYF
J: TRBJ1-2; V: TRBV2; CDR3: CASSPDGNYGYTF
J: TRBJ1-3; V: TRBV11-1; CDR3: CASSYDSGNTIYF
J: TRBJ2-7; V: TRBV5-4; CDR3: CASSSGQGASYEQYF
J: TRBJ2-6; V: TRBV28; CDR3: CASSFGQPDVLTF
J: TRBJ2-6; V: TRBV5-1; CDR3: CASRTQGSGANVLTF
J: TRBJ1-5; V: TRBV6-6; CDR3: CASSVNIGTNQPQHF
J: TRBJ1-1; V: TRBV7-9; CDR3: CASSSSTNTEAFF
J: TRBJ2-7; V: TRBV4-2; CDR3: CASSQGTRLKYEQYF
J: TRBJ1-2; V: TRBV6-2/TRBV6-3; CDR3: CASSYSGNYGYTF
J: TRBJ2-7; V: TRBV2; CDR3: CASRTYSGYEQYF
J: TRBJ1-1; V: TRBV6-2/TRBV6-3; CDR3: CASSDQRLNTEAFF
J: TRBJ1-3; V: TRBV5-4; CDR3: CASSYGTGAGNTIYF
J: TRBJ2-3; V: TRBV18; CDR3: CASSDRLTGNTDTQYF
J: TRBJ2-2; V: TRBV3-1/TRBV3-2; CDR3: CASSPGQGAYTGELFF
J: TRBJ2-7; V: TRBV6-5; CDR3: CASHPLGTPSYEQYF
J: TRBJ2-7; V: TRBV7-9; CDR3: CASSLAWSGEYF
J: TRBJ1-3; V: TRBV14; CDR3: CASSYAQGYGNTIYF
J: TRBJ1-2; V: TRBV7-2; CDR3: CASSLAGARGNYGYTF
J: TRBJ1-2; V: TRBV9; CDR3: CASTVGSLGGEGYTF
J: TRBJ1-1; V: TRBV6-5; CDR3: CASTRDVNTEAFF
J: TRBJ1-4; V: TRBV5-1; CDR3: CASSSGAEFNEKLFF
J: TRBJ1-5; V: TRBV9; CDR3: CASSPSPHSNQPQHF
J: TRBJ2-1; V: TRBV20-1; CDR3: CSASGGTGLNEQFF
J: TRBJ1-2; V: TRBV2; CDR3: CASSTKGVQGYTF
J: TRBJ1-1; V: TRBV12-5; CDR3: CASGLKFVESEAFF
J: TRBJ2-7; V: TRBV7-9; CDR3: CASSLAQGTYEQYF
J: TRBJ2-1; V: TRBV5-4; CDR3: CASSPVGAPTYNEQFF
J: TRBJ2-2; V: TRBV5-1; CDR3: CASSLLWTGNTGELFF
J: TRBJ1-3; V: TRBV30; CDR3: CAWSDKQGFSGNTIYF
J: TRBJ2-3; V: TRBV9; CDR3: CASSVGSGGISTDTQYF
J: TRBJ2-7; V: TRBV5-1; CDR3: CASSLDRDYSEQYF
J: TRBJ1-1; V: TRBV28; CDR3: CAAGRSWAFF
J: TRBJ1-1; V: TRBV7-8; CDR3: CASSARTGNTEAFF
J: TRBJ2-7; V: TRBV4-2; CDR3: CASSQGGKGYEQYF
J: TRBJ2-1; V: TRBV4-2; CDR3: CASSQGAYEQFF